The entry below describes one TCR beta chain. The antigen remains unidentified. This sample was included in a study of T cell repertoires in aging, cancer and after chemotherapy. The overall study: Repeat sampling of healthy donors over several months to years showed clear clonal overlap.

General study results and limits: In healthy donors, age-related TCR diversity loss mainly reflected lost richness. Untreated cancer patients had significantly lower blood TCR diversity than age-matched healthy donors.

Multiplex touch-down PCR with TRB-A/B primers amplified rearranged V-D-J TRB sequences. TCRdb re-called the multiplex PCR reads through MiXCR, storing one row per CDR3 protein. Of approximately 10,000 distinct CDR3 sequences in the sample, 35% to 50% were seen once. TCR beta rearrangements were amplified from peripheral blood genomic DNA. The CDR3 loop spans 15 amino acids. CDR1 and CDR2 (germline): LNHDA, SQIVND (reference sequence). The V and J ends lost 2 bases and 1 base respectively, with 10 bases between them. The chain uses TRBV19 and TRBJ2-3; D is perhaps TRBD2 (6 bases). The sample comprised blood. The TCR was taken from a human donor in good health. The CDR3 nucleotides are TGTGCCAGTAGTATAAACGGGGGACGCACAGATACGCAGTATTTT. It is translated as CASSINGGRTDTQYF.